What follows is one TCR beta chain and its context. This sample is part of a study of CD8 T cells in Susac syndrome. Germline CDR1 and CDR2: LGHNT and FRNRAP. After removal of 6 bases from V and 1 base from J, the junction contained 4 bases not matched to a gene. The CDR3 length is 15 residues. Reverse transcription used about 0.5 to 1 ug RNA and random hexamers. Via MiXCR, TCRdb re-called the immunoSEQ multiplex PCR reads, giving one row per CDR3 protein. The repertoire holds around 53,000 distinct CDR3 sequences, with 95% as singletons. V is TRBV12-5 and J is TRBJ2-1; 9 nucleotides match TRBD2. The clonotype was recovered from a human donor with Susac syndrome. Material for sequencing was CD8+ T cells from PBMCs. This chain's CDR3 is CASGVAGVSYNEQFF. The CDR3 DNA sequence: TGTGCTAGTGGGGTAGCGGGGGTGTCCTACAATGAGCAGTTCTTC.